The T cell receptor beta chain under discussion was sequenced for a study of T cells in Graves' hyperthyroidism and ophthalmopathy. Points from the study as a whole: Onset of ophthalmopathy came a median around 6.2 months after the model predicted it.

When ophthalmopathy did not progress within 18 months, Graves' hyperthyroidism was considered stable. RNA transcripts gave rise to amplified TCR beta CDR3 regions. HTBI primers were employed in a first-round RT-PCR of the TCR CDR3. A single record per CDR3 protein comes from TCRdb applying MiXCR to the multiplex PCR reads. The sample gives over 650,000 distinct CDR3 sequences, over 15% of which show up once; roughly 8% is in the top ten. On this clonotype itself: Its antigen is unidentified.

Trimming pared 0 bases from V and 5 bases from J, leaving 10 bases between. Germline V gene sequence: CDR1 DFQATT, CDR2 SNEGSKA (reference sequence). The CDR3 has 13 residues. V gene TRBV20-1 combines with J gene TRBJ1-1; no reliable D call. The sequencing sample was made of blood. This receptor was obtained from a man between 18 and 35 years old with Graves' hyperthyroidism. CDR3 nucleotides: TGCAGTGCTAGAGAAACAGTACGGACTGAAGCTTTCTTT. This encodes CSARETVRTEAFF.